Below, 22 T cell receptor beta chains from the same sample are listed, as sequenced in a study of T cell repertoires in cytomegalovirus infection. MiXCR, applied by TCRdb to the reads, yields one record per CDR3 protein. The sample lists roughly 190,000 distinct CDR3 sequences, 8.5% to 10% seen once, with roughly 5.1% in the top ten. The sample was PBMCs. The receptor set was obtained from a human donor in good health (CMV status not recorded). Some clones in this sample may be carry-over from other donors' samples.

J is TRBJ1-5 and V is TRBV9; D is unresolved. Germline-derived CDR1 and CDR2 are SGDLS and YYNGEE. The length of the CDR3 is 15 residues. Trimming pared 0 bases from V and 0 bases from J, leaving 7 bases between. The CDR3 sequence is CASSVAGDSNQPQHF. The CDR3 DNA reads TGTGCCAGCAGCGTAGCCGGGGATAGCAATCAGCCCCAGCATTTT. The whole variable domain, remainder taken from reference TRBV9 and TRBJ1-5, is DSGVTQTPKHLITATGQRVTLRCSPRSGDLSVYWYQQSLDQGLQFLIQYYNGEERAKGNILERFSAQQFPDLHSELNLSSLELGDSALYFCASSVAGDSNQPQHFGDGTRLSIL.

Only a few counts were recorded for this clonotype. The gene calls are TRBV2 and TRBJ1-2; 8 bases are a match to TRBD1. The CDR3 is 16 amino acids. V trimming: 1 base; J trimming: 5 bases; junction bases outside the gene matches: 9. Germline V gives CDR1 SNHLY, CDR2 FYNNEI. DNA of the CDR3: TGTGCCAGCAGTGAAGGGAGGGCAGGGGGCCGTTATGGCTACACCTTC. Translating it yields CASSEGRAGGRYGYTF.

In its sample, this clonotype was seen a few times. This chain joins TRBV27 and TRBJ1-1, with D uncertain. Per germline, CDR1 MNHEY and CDR2 SMNVEV (reference sequence). The V end lost 2 bases, the J end lost 6 bases, and 16 bases lay between the germline ends. The CDR3 is made up of 15 amino acids. The CDR3 bases are TGTGCCAGCAGTTTAGTTCTGGGAGTCGGGGCTGAAGCTTTCTTT. It yields the protein CASSLVLGVGAEAFF.

This clonotype appeared many times. The chain's CDR3 is CASSQDGANEKLFF. CDR3 nucleotides: TGTGCCAGCAGCCAAGATGGGGCAAATGAAAAACTGTTTTTT. The V call is TRBV4-2, the J call TRBJ1-4, with a weak D call TRBD1 (5 bases). Trimming left V 0 bases short and J 5 bases short, with 7 bases between. CDR1 and CDR2 (germline): LGHNA, YNFKEQ. The CDR3 has 14 residues.

This clonotype was counted ten times or more. The V gene is TRBV19, the J gene TRBJ1-1, with TRBD1 matching over 10 bases. The CDR3 sequence is 15 residues long. Germline V gives CDR1 LNHDA, CDR2 SQIVND (reference sequence). V shed 10 bases and J 4 bases; nucleotides not matched to a gene: 12. CDR3 loop: CATETGTGEVTEAFF. The CDR3 nucleotides read TGTGCCACCGAAACCGGGACAGGGGAAGTCACTGAAGCTTTCTTT.

Points on this clonotype: This may be a read error, as it is one base from a much larger clone. The genes are TRBV29-1 and TRBJ2-6, with D hard to call. This CDR3 region has 15 residues. The germline V gene encodes CDR1 SQVTM and CDR2 ANQGSEA. CDR3 amino acids: CSVPDQDSGTNVLTF. The CDR3 region has the DNA TGCAGCGTTCCCGACCAAGACTCTGGGACCAACGTCCTGACTTTC.

J is TRBJ1-1 and V is TRBV28; the D is unclear. CDR3 length: 15 residues. The V end lost 6 bases, the J end lost 3 bases, and 17 bases lay between the germline ends. CDR1 and CDR2 from the germline V gene are MDHEN and SYDVKM. The CDR3 sequence: CASSLKTSGDTEAFF. CDR3 nucleotide sequence: TGTGCCAGCAGCCTAAAGACAAGCGGGGACACTGAAGCTTTCTTT.

This clonotype was observed a handful of times. This rearrangement joins TRBV5-8 to TRBJ1-3, with D maybe TRBD1 (5 bases). There are 12 residues in the CDR3. Germline V gene data show CDR1 as SGHTS and CDR2 as YDEGEE. The germline V and J ends were trimmed by 2 bases and 6 bases, with 6 bases remaining between them. The CDR3 is CASSLQENTIYF. DNA for the CDR3: TGTGCCAGCAGCTTACAGGAAAACACCATATATTTT. Based on the CDR3 plus reference TRBV5-8 and TRBJ1-3, the full variable domain is EAGVTQSPTHLIKTRGQQATLRCSPISGHTSVYWYQQALGLGLQFLLWYDEGEERNRGNFPPRFSGRQFPNYSSELNVNALELEDSALYLCASSLQENTIYFGEGSWLTVV.

Many counts were recorded for this clonotype. The V call is TRBV7-9, the J call TRBJ1-4, with 7 bases fitting TRBD1. CDR3 size: 15 residues. With 5 bases clipped from V and 8 bases from J, the junction kept 11 bases outside the gene matches. Germline V CDR1 and CDR2: SEHNR, FQNEAQ (reference sequence). CDR3 sequence (DNA): TGTGCCAGCAGCATCGGGACAGTCCAAGGGGAAAAACTGTTTTTT. It specifies CASSIGTVQGEKLFF.

This clonotype was seen at least ten times. The chain joins TRBV7-9 to TRBJ1-5, with a weak D call TRBD1 (6 bases). The CDR3 spans 15 residues. The V and J ends lost 6 bases and 3 bases respectively, with 15 bases between them. Germline lookup yields CDR1 SEHNR and CDR2 FQNEAQ (reference sequence). CDR3 region: CASSAGTNPNQPQHF. In DNA form, the CDR3 reads TGTGCCAGCAGTGCCGGGACAAATCCCAATCAGCCCCAGCATTTT.

This clonotype was picked up many times. This chain joins TRBV6-2 or TRBV6-3 and TRBJ2-1, with 8 bases identical to TRBD2. V lost 1 base, J lost 0 bases, and 8 bases stayed unmatched. Germline CDR1 is MNHEY and CDR2 is SVGEGT. CDR3 size: 18 residues. CDR3 amino acids: CASSYLWISGSSYNEQFF. The CDR3 coding sequence is TGTGCCAGCAGTTACTTATGGATAAGCGGGAGCTCCTACAATGAGCAGTTCTTC.

This clonotype has ten or more counts. The gene calls are TRBV28 and TRBJ2-3, with D uncertain. V dropped 3 bases and J dropped 0 bases, with 13 bases sitting between them. This CDR3 is built from 16 residues. Germline CDR1 and CDR2: MDHEN and SYDVKM. The CDR3 bases are TGTGCCAGCAGTTTTTCTACGGCAACTAGCACAGATACGCAGTATTTT. This encodes CASSFSTATSTDTQYF.

This clonotype turned up a few times. V gene TRBV5-1 combines with J gene TRBJ1-3; D ambiguous. The germline V gene has CDR1 SGHRS and CDR2 YFSETQ. CDR3 size: 13 residues. Trimming took 5 bases from V and 6 from J, leaving 12 bases between them. CDR3 residues: CASRPPSENTIYF. DNA of the CDR3: TGCGCCAGCAGGCCACCATCGGAAAACACCATATATTTT.

This clonotype was seen at least ten times. This chain joins TRBV6-1 and TRBJ1-5; D is perhaps TRBD1 (5 bases). The CDR3 is 14 residues long. The germline gives CDR1 MNHNS, CDR2 SASEGT. The V and J ends lost 6 bases and 4 bases respectively, with 13 bases between them. CDR3 sequence reads: CASRFDEGNQPQHF. The CDR3 DNA reads as TGTGCCAGCAGGTTCGACGAGGGGAATCAGCCCCAGCATTTT.

This clonotype was detected ten times or more. This sequence joins TRBV14 and TRBJ2-3; weak D call: TRBD2 (5 bases). V lost 0 bases to trimming and J lost 3 bases, with 10 bases between them. Germline V lookup: CDR1 SGHDN, CDR2 FVKESK. There are 15 residues in the CDR3. The CDR3 is CASSQDVGLTDTQYF. The CDR3, as DNA: TGTGCCAGCAGCCAAGATGTCGGACTGACAGATACGCAGTATTTT.

The table lists this clonotype with many counts. This chain joins TRBV7-8 and TRBJ2-7, with D tentatively TRBD2 (7 bases). V was clipped by 1 base and J by 6 bases, with 22 bases between them. The CDR3 spans 17 residues. Per germline, CDR1 SGHVS and CDR2 FQNEAQ. CDR3 DNA: TGTGCCAGCAGCTTAGAACCCTGGGGGGGCGCTTACTCCGAGCAGTACTTC. Translated, it gives CASSLEPWGGAYSEQYF.

This clonotype occurred many times. The rearrangement uses TRBV7-2 and TRBJ2-7, with D perhaps being TRBD1 or TRBD2 (5 bases each). Germline values: CDR1 SGHTA, CDR2 FQGNSA. V was cut by 5 bases and J by 3 bases, with 8 bases left in between. The CDR3 length is 12 residues. The CDR3 region is CASSQRGYEQYF. The CDR3 coding sequence is TGTGCCAGCAGCCAGAGGGGCTACGAGCAGTACTTC.

Of note for this clonotype: This clone may be a read error of a much larger clone one base away. The CDR3 does not end in the conserved phenylalanine or tryptophan, so this is likely a read error. The chain is built from TRBV7-2 and TRBJ1-1, with D unclear. CDR1 SGHTA and CDR2 FQGNSA come from the germline V gene. CDR3 length: 14 amino acids. V was shortened by 5 bases and J by 4 bases, with 14 bases between the two germline ends. CDR3 in amino acids: CASSPSGWATEAFL. The CDR3 nucleotides read TGTGCCAGCAGCCCATCCGGGTGGGCCACTGAAGCTTTCCTT.

This rearrangement joins TRBV15 to TRBJ2-1; D might be TRBD2 (6 bases). The germline V gene encodes CDR1 LNHNV and CDR2 YYDKDF (reference sequence). The CDR3 has 15 residues. V lost 0 bases, J lost 13 bases, and 19 bases lay in between. CDR3 in DNA: TGTGCCACCAGCAGAGATAGTTTCGTCGAGGGAGGCCAGTTCTTC. Translation gives CATSRDSFVEGGQFF.

V gene TRBV7-9 combines with J gene TRBJ2-7, with D possibly being TRBD2 (5 bases). Looked up from germline, CDR1 is SEHNR and CDR2 is FQNEAQ (reference sequence). The CDR3 runs to 14 residues. V was pared by 4 bases and J by 2 bases, with 12 bases between. The CDR3 is CASSSAEGPYEQYF. In DNA form, the CDR3 reads TGTGCCAGCAGCTCCGCCGAGGGCCCCTACGAGCAGTACTTC.

This clonotype has at least ten counts. V usage is TRBV6-6 and J usage is TRBJ2-3; 8 bases line up with TRBD1. From germline, CDR1 is MNHNY and CDR2 SVGAGI (reference sequence). This CDR3 contains 15 residues. Trimming took 7 bases from V and 1 from J; bases not matched to a gene: 7. The CDR3 nucleotides are TGTGCCAGCAACAAACCGGGACAGGGCACAGATACGCAGTATTTT. As protein: CASNKPGQGTDTQYF.

This chain uses TRBV6-2 or TRBV6-3 with TRBJ2-3, with D possibly TRBD1 on 6 matching bases. Germline V lookup: CDR1 MNHEY, CDR2 SVGEGT. CDR3 length: 19 amino acids. The ends were cut back, 5 bases at V and 1 base at J, with 25 bases in the middle. The CDR3 nucleotides read TGTGCCAGCAGTGGGACACCGCGGGCTACTTTAGAGCGCACAGATACGCAGTATTTT. Amino acids: CASSGTPRATLERTDTQYF.